This TCR beta chain emerged from a study of control samples from healthy donors and cancer patients. In germline, CDR1 is MNHEY, CDR2 SVGAGI. V was pared by 2 bases and J by 4 bases, with 5 bases of the junction left unmatched. This CDR3 has 16 amino acids. Generated by immunoSEQ multiplex PCR, the TCRdb table keeps only in-frame clones and is missing some. The profile shows 90,000 or so clones, approximately 91% of them singletons. This chain connects TRBV6-5 to TRBJ2-1; 10 positions agree with TRBD2. The receptor was derived from a woman in her forties or fifties with colorectal cancer. The sequencing input was PBMCs. CDR3 amino acids: CASSYEVAGGYNEQFF. The CDR3 nucleotides read TGTGCCAGCAGTTACGAGGTAGCGGGGGGATACAATGAGCAGTTCTTC.